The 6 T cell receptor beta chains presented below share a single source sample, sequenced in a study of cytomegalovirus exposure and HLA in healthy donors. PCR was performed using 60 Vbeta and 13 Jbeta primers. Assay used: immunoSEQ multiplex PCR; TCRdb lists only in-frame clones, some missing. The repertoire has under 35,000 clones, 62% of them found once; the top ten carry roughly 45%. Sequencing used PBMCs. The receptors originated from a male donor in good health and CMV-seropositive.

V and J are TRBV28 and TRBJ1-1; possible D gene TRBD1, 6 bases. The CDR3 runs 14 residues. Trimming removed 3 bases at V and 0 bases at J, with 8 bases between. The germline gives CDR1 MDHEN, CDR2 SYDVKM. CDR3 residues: CASSLDSLNTEAFF. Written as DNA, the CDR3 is TGTGCCAGCAGTTTGGACAGTTTGAACACTGAAGCTTTCTTT.

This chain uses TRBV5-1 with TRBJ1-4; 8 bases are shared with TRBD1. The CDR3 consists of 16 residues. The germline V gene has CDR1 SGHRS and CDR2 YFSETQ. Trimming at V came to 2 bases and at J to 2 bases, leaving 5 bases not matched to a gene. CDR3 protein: CASSFHGQGTNEKLFF. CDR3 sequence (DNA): TGCGCCAGCAGCTTCCATGGACAGGGCACTAATGAAAAACTGTTTTTT.

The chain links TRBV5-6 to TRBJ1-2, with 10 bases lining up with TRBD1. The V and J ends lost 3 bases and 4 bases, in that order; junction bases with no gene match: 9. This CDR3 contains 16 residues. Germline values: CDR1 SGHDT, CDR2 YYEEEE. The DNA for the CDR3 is TGTGCCAGCAGCTACCGGGGGACAGGGGAAGGCTATGGCTACACCTTC. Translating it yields CASSYRGTGEGYGYTF.

In DNA, the CDR3 is TGTGCCAGCAGCTCCTCCCCACGGGTTGGCTATGAAAAACTGTTTTTT. It yields the protein CASSSSPRVGYEKLFF. V gene TRBV5-6 combines with J gene TRBJ1-4; unclear D gene. CDR3 length: 16 residues. CDR1 SGHDT and CDR2 YYEEEE come from the germline V gene. V shed 3 bases and J shed 6 bases, with 18 bases lying between them.

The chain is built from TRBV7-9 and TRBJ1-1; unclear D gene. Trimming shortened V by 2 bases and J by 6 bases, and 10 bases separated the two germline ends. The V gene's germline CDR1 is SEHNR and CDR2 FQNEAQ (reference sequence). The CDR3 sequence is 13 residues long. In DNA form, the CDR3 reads TGTGCCAGCAGCTTAAAACTTATTGCTGAAGCTTTCTTT. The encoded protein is CASSLKLIAEAFF.

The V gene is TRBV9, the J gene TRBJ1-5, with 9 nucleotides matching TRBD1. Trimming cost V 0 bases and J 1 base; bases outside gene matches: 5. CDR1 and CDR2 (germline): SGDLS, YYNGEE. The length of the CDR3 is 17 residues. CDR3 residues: CASSVDAGQGSNQPQHF. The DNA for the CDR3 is TGTGCCAGCAGCGTAGACGCGGGACAGGGAAGCAATCAGCCCCAGCATTTT.